The clone carrying this T cell receptor (beta chain) occurred many times. The data stem from a study of T cells in Graves' hyperthyroidism and ophthalmopathy. As for the study in general: At initial diagnosis, before any treatment had begun, peripheral blood was obtained.

RNA transcripts gave rise to amplified TCR beta CDR3 regions. Primed by the HTBI set, a first-round RT-PCR was run on the TCR CDR3. In TCRdb, the multiplex PCR reads were re-called with MiXCR into one record per CDR3 protein. Of about 640,000 distinct CDR3 sequences in the sample, 20% to 25% are singletons; the top ten hold roughly a third. Germline CDR1 KGHDR, CDR2 SFDVKD. There are 15 residues in the CDR3. The V end lost 2 bases, the J end lost 1 base, and 9 bases lay between the germline ends. The chain combines TRBV24-1 with TRBJ2-3, with D perhaps matching TRBD2 (6 bases). Input material: blood. The sequence came from a man between 25 and 39 years old with Graves' ophthalmopathy. CDR3 sequence: CATSDSGTRTDTQYF. In nucleotides, the CDR3 is TGTGCCACCAGTGATTCCGGGACTCGCACAGATACGCAGTATTTT.